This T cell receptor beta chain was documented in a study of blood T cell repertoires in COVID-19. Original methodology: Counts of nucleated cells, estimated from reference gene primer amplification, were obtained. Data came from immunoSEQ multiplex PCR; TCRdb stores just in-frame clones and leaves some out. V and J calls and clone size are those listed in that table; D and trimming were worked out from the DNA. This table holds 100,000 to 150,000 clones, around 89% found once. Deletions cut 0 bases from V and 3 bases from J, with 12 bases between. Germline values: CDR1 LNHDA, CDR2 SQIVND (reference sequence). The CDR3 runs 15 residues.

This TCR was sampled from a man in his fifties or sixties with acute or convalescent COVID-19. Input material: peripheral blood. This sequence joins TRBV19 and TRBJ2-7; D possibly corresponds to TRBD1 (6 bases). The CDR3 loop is CASSIEAGVLYEQYF. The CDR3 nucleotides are TGTGCCAGTAGTATAGAGGCAGGGGTACTCTACGAGCAGTACTTC.